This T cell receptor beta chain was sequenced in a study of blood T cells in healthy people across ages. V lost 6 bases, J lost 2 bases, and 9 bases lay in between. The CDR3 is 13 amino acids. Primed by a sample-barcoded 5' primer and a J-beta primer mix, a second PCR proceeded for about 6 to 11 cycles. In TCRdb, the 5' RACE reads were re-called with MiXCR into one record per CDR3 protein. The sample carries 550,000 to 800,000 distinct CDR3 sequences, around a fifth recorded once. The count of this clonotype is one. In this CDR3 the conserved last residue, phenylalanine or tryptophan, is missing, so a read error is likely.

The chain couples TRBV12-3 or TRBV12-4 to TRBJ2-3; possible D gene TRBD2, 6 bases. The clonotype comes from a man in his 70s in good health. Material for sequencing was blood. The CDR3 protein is CASRGLNTDTQYS. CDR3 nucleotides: TGTGCCAGCAGGGGACTGAACACAGATACGCAGTATTCT.